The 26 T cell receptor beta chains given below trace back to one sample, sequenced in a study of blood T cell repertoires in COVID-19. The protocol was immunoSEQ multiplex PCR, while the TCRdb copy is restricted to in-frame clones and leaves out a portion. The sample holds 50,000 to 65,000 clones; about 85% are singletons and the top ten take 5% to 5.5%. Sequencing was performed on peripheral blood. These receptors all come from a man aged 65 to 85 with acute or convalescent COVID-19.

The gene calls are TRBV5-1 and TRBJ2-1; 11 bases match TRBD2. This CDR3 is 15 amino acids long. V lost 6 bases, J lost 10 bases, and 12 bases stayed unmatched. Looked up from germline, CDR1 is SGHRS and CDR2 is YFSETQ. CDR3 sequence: CASTRLAGTRGEQFF. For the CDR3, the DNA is TGCGCCAGCACCCGACTAGCGGGGACCAGGGGGGAGCAGTTCTTC.

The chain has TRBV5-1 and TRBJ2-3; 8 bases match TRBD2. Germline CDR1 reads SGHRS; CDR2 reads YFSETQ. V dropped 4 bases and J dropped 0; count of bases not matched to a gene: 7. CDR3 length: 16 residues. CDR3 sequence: CASSPAGGLSTDTQYF. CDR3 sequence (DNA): TGCGCCAGCAGCCCGGCGGGGGGACTTAGCACAGATACGCAGTATTTT.

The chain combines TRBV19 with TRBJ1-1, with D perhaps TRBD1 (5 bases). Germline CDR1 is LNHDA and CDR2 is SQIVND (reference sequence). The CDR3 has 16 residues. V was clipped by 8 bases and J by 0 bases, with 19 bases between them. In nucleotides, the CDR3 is TGTGCCAGTGGGGCTGGCCAGACTTCTCTGAACACTGAAGCTTTCTTT. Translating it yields CASGAGQTSLNTEAFF.

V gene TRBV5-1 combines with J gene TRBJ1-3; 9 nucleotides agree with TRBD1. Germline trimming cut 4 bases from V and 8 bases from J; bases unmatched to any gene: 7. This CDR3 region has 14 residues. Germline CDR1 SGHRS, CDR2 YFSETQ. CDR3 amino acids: CASSGGQGWDTIYF. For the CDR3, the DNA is TGCGCCAGCAGCGGAGGACAGGGGTGGGACACCATATATTTT.

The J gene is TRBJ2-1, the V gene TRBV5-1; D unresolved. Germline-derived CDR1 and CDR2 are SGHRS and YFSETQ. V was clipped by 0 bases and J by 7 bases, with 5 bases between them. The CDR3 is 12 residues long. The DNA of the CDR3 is TGCGCCAGCAGCTTGGGCAGGAATGAGCAGTTCTTC. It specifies CASSLGRNEQFF.

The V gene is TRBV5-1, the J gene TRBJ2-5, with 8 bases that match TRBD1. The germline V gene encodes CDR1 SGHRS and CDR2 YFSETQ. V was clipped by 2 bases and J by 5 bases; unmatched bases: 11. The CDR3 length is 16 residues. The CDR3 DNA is TGCGCCAGCAGCTTTAATGGTGGGCAGGGGGCTGAGACCCAGTACTTC. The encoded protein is CASSFNGGQGAETQYF.

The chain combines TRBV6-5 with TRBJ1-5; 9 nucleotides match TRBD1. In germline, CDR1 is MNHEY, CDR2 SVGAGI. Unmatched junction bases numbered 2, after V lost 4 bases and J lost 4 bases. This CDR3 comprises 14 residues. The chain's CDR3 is CASSSTGGNQPQHF. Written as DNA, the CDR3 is TGTGCCAGCAGTTCGACAGGGGGGAATCAGCCCCAGCATTTT.

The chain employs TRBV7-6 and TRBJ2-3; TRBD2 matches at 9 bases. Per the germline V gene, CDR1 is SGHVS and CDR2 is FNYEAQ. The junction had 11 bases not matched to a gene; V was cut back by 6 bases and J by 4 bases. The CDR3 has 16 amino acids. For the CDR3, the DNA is TGTGCCAGCAGACCTAGTCTAGCGGGGACCCCAGATACGCAGTATTTT. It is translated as CASRPSLAGTPDTQYF.

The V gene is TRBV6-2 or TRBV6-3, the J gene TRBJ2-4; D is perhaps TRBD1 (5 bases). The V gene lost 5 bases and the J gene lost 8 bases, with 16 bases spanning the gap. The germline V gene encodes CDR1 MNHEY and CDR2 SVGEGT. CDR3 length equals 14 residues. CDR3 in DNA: TGTGCCAGCAGTCTATCAGGGCTTAGTCACATTCAGTACTTC. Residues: CASSLSGLSHIQYF.

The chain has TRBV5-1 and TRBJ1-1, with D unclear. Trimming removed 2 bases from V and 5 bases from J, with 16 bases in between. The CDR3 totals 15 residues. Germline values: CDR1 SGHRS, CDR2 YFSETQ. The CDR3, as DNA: TGCGCCAGCAGCTTCCAGAGCGGAGGGTTAACTGAAGCTTTCTTT. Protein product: CASSFQSGGLTEAFF.

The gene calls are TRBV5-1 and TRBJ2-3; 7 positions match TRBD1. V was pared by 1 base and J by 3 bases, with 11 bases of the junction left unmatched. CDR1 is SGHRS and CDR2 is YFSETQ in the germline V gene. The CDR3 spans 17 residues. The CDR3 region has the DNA TGCGCCAGCAGCTTGAGGGGTGGACAGGCCCTTACAGATACGCAGTATTTT. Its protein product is CASSLRGGQALTDTQYF. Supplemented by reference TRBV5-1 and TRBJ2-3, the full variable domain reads KAGVTQTPRYLIKTRGQQVTLSCSPISGHRSVSWYQQTPGQGLQFLFEYFSETQRNKGNFPGRFSGRQFSNSRSEMNVSTLELGDSALYLCASSLRGGQALTDTQYFGPGTRLTVL.

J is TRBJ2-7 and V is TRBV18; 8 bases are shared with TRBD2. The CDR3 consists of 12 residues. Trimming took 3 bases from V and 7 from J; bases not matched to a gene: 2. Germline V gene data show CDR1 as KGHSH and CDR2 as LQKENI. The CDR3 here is CASSPSGEEQYF. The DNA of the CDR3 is TGTGCCAGCTCACCTAGCGGGGAAGAGCAGTACTTC.

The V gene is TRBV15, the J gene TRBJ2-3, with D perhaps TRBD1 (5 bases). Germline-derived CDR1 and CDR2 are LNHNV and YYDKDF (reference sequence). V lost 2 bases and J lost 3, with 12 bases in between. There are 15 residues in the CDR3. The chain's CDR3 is CATSRSPGRTDTQYF. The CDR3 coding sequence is TGTGCCACCAGCAGATCCCCAGGGCGGACAGATACGCAGTATTTT. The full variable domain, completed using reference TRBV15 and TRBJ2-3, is DAMVIQNPRYQVTQFGKPVTLSCSQTLNHNVMYWYQQKSSQAPKLLFHYYDKDFNNEADTPDNFQSRRPNTSFCFLDIRSPGLGDTAMYLCATSRSPGRTDTQYFGPGTRLTVL.

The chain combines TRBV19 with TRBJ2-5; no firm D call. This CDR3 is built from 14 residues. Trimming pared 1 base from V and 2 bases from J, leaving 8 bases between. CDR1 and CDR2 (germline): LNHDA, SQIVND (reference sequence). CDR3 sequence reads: CASSIGWQQETQYF. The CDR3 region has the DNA TGTGCCAGTAGTATAGGTTGGCAGCAAGAGACCCAGTACTTC.

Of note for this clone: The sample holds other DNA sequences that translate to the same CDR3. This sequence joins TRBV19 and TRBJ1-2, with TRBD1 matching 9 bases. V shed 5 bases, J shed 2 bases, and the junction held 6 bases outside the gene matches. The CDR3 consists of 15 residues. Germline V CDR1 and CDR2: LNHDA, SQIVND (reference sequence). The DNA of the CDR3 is TGTGCCAGTAGTGCTCCAGGACAGGGGAACTATGGCTACACCTTC. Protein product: CASSAPGQGNYGYTF.

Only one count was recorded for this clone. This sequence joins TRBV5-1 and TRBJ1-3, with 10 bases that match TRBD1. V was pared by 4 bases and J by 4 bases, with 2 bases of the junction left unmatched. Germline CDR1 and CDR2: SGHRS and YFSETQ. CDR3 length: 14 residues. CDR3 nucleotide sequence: TGCGCCAGCAGCCCGGGACAGGGGGGAAACACCATATATTTT. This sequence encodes CASSPGQGGNTIYF. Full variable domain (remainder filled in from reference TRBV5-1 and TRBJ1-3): KAGVTQTPRYLIKTRGQQVTLSCSPISGHRSVSWYQQTPGQGLQFLFEYFSETQRNKGNFPGRFSGRQFSNSRSEMNVSTLELGDSALYLCASSPGQGGNTIYFGEGSWLTVV.

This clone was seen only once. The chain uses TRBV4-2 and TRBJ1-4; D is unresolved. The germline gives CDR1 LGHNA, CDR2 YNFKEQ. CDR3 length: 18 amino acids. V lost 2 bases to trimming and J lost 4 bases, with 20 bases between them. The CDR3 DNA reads TGTGCCAGCAGCCAAAAGTTTCGTGCGGCGGGAGGTAATGAAAAACTGTTTTTT. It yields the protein CASSQKFRAAGGNEKLFF.

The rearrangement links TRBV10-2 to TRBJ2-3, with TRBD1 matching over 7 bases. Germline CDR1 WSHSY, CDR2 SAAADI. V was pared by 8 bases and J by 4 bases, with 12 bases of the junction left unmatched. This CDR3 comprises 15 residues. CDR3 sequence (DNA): TGCGCCAGCCGCGGCCTAGGGGGCGCGGCAGATACGCAGTATTTT. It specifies CASRGLGGAADTQYF.

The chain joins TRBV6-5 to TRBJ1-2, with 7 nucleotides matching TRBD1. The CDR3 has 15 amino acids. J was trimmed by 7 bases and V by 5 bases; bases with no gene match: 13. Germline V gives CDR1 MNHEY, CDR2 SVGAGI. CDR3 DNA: TGTGCCAGCAGTCTGACAGGGACGGCGTTGGGTGGCTACACCTTC. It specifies CASSLTGTALGGYTF.

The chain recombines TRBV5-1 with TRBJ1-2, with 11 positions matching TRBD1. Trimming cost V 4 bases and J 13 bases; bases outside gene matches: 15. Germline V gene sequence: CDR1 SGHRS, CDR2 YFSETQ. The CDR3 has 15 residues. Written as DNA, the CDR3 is TGCGCCAGCAGCCCGCCTGGACAGGGGGCGCGTCGGCTCACCTTC. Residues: CASSPPGQGARRLTF.

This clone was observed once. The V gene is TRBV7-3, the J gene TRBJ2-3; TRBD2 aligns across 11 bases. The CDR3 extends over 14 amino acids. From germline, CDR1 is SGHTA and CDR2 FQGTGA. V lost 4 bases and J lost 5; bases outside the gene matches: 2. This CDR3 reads CASSSLAGGDTQYF. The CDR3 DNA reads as TGTGCCAGCAGCTCCCTAGCGGGGGGAGATACGCAGTATTTT.

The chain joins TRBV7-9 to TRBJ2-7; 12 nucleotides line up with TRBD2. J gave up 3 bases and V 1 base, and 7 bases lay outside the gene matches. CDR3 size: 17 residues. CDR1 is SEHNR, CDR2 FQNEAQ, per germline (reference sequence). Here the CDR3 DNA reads TGTGCCAGCAGCTTAGGCCGACTAGCGGGGGTCTTCTACGAGCAGTACTTC. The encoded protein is CASSLGRLAGVFYEQYF.

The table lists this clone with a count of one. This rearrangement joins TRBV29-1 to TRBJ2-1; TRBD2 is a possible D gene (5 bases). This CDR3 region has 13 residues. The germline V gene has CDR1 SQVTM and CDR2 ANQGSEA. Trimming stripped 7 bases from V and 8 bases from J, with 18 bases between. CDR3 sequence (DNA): TGCAGCGGTGGACTCTACCCGTTCGATGAGCAGTTCTTC. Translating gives CSGGLYPFDEQFF.

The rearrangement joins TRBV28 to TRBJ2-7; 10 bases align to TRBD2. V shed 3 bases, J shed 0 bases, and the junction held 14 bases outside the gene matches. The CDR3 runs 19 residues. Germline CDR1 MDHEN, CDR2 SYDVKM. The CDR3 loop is CASSLLLDPLAGSSYEQYF. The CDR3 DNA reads TGTGCCAGCAGTTTGCTCCTCGACCCACTAGCGGGGAGCTCCTACGAGCAGTACTTC.

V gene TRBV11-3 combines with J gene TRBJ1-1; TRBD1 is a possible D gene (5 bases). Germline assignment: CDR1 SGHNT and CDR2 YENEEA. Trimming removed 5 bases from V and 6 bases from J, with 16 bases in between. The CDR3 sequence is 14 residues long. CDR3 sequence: CASSPQGMSAEAFF. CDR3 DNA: TGTGCCAGCAGCCCGCAGGGTATGAGCGCTGAAGCTTTCTTT.

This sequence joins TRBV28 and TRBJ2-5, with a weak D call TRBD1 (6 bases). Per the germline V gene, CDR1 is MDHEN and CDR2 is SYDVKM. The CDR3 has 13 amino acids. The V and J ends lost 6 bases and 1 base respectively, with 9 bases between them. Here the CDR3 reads CASSRTVQETQYF. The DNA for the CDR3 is TGTGCCAGCAGCAGGACAGTCCAAGAGACCCAGTACTTC.